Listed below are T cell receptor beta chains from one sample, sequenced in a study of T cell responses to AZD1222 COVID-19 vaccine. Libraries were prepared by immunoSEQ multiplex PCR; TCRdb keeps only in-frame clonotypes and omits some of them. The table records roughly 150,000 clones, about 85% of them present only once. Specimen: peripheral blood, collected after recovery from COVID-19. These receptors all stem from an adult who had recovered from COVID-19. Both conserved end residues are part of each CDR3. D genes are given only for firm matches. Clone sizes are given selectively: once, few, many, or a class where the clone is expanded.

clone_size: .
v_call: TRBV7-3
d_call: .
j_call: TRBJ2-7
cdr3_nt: TGTGCCAGCAGCTTGATGGGGGGCTACGAGCAGTACTTC
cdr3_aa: CASSLMGGYEQYF

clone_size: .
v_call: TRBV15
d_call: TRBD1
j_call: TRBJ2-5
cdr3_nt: TGTGCCACCAGCAGCAGGACAGGGGAAGAGACCCAGTACTTC
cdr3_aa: CATSSRTGEETQYF

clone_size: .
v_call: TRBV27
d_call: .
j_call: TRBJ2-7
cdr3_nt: TGTGCCAGCAGGCGTGGGGGTGGCTACGAGCAGTACTTC
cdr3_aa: CASRRGGGYEQYF

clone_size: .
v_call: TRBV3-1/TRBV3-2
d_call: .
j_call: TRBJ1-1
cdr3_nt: TGTGCCAGCAGCCAAGTTCGTGCTGAAGCTTTCTTT
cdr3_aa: CASSQVRAEAFF

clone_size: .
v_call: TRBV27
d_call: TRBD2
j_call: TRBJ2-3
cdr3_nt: TGTGCCAGCAGTTTCCAGCGGGGGTACACAGATACGCAGTATTTT
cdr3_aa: CASSFQRGYTDTQYF

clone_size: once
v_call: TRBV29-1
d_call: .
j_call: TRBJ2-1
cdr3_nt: TGCAGCGTTGAAGATACGGGTTCCGCCACCGGCTACAATGAGCAGTTCTTC
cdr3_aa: CSVEDTGSATGYNEQFF

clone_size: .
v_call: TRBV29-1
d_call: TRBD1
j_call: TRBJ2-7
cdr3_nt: TGCAGCGTTGAAGGGCGACAGGGCTACGAGCAGTACTTC
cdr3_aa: CSVEGRQGYEQYF

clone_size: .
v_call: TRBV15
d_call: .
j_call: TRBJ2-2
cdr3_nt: TGTGCCACCAGCAGAGAGCGGGGACTGAACACCGGGGAGCTGTTTTTT
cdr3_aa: CATSRERGLNTGELFF

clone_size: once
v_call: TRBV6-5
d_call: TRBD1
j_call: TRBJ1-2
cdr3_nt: TGTGCCAGCAGAACGGGACAGGGAAACTATGGCTACACCTTC
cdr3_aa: CASRTGQGNYGYTF

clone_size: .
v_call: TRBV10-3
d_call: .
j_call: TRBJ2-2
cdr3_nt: TGTGCCATCAGGGAACTGAAGAACACCGGGGAGCTGTTTTTT
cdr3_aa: CAIRELKNTGELFF

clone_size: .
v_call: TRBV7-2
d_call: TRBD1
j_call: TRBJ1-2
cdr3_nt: TGTGCCAGCAGCCAAACAGGGGGCTGGGGCTACACCTTC
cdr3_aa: CASSQTGGWGYTF

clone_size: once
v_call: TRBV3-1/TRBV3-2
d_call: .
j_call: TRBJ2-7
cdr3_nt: TGTGCCAGCAGCCCCGGTAGGCGCTGCTACGAGCAGTACTTC
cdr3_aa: CASSPGRRCYEQYF

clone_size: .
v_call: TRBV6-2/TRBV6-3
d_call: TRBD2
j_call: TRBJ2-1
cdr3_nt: TGTGCCAGCAGTTATGGACTAGCGGGAGAGAATGAGCAGTTCTTC
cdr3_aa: CASSYGLAGENEQFF